A single sample gave rise to the 20 T cell receptor beta chains below, sequenced in a study of T cells in Graves' hyperthyroidism and ophthalmopathy. It was RNA transcripts that yielded the amplified TCR beta CDR3 regions. With the HTBI primer set, the TCR CDR3 went through a first round of RT-PCR. A single record per CDR3 protein comes from TCRdb applying MiXCR to the multiplex PCR reads. The data hold 620,000 or so distinct CDR3 sequences, with around 13% observed a single time. The sequenced material came from blood. Every receptor here comes from a woman in her fifties or sixties with Graves' ophthalmopathy.

This clonotype was detected many times. The V and J genes are TRBV28 and TRBJ1-4; D is possibly TRBD1 (6 bases). This CDR3 has 19 residues. The V end lost 4 bases, the J end lost 0 bases, and 21 bases lay between the germline ends. The V gene's germline CDR1 is MDHEN and CDR2 SYDVKM. Here the CDR3 DNA reads TGTGCCAGCAGTTACCCAGGGGCGCGTGCTAGGGCAACTAATGAAAAACTGTTTTTT. The encoded protein is CASSYPGARARATNEKLFF.

This clonotype was found many times. J is TRBJ1-1 and V is TRBV18; D is undetermined. With 3 bases removed from V and 7 bases from J, the gap between germline ends came to 12 bases. Germline V gene lookup returns CDR1 KGHSH and CDR2 LQKENI. The CDR3 has 13 residues. This CDR3 is CASSPEGLGEAFF. The CDR3 DNA reads TGTGCCAGCTCACCGGAAGGGTTGGGTGAAGCTTTCTTT.

In regard to this clonotype: A much larger clone lies one base from this, so it may be a read error. The chain is built from TRBV11-2 and TRBJ2-7; TRBD1 or TRBD2 may be the D gene (5 bases each). Germline CDR1 is SGHAT and CDR2 is FQNNGV. The CDR3 has 17 residues. Deletions cut 11 bases from V and 2 bases from J, with 28 bases between. The CDR3 here is CAGGLPSLGAIAYEQYF. CDR3 bases: TGTGCCGGCGGATTACCCAGCCTCGGGGCCATAGCCTACGAGCAGTACTTC.

This clonotype was seen only a few times. V and J are TRBV9 and TRBJ2-1, with TRBD2 identical over 7 bases. After removal of 4 bases from V and 6 bases from J, the junction contained 7 bases not matched to a gene. In germline, CDR1 is SGDLS, CDR2 YYNGEE. CDR3 length: 14 residues. The CDR3 sequence is CASSTDRLANEQFF. The CDR3 DNA follows: TGTGCCAGCAGCACGGATAGACTAGCCAATGAGCAGTTCTTC.

The rearrangement uses TRBV7-2 and TRBJ2-3, with a possible D match to TRBD2 (6 bases). Germline lookup yields CDR1 SGHTA and CDR2 FQGNSA. The V end was cut by 3 bases, the J end by 5 bases, with 15 bases between. The CDR3 has 15 residues. The CDR3 protein is CASSFGPAGGDTQYF. The CDR3 DNA reads TGTGCCAGCAGCTTCGGACCAGCGGGCGGAGATACGCAGTATTTT.

A remark on this clonotype: With a much larger clone just one base away, this may be a read error. This chain connects TRBV7-2 to TRBJ2-1; 12 nucleotides align to TRBD2. The CDR3 extends over 16 amino acids. Germline V gene lookup returns CDR1 SGHTA and CDR2 FQGNSA. J was trimmed by 2 bases and V by 7 bases; bases with no gene match: 6. This CDR3 is CASTLAGGGPYNEQFF. DNA of the CDR3: TGTGCCAGCACCCTAGCGGGAGGGGGGCCCTACAATGAGCAGTTCTTC.

This clonotype was observed at least ten times. CDR3 sequence: CASSLGLAGVGYNEQFF. The CDR3 DNA follows: TGCGCCAGCAGCTTGGGATTAGCGGGAGTGGGCTACAATGAGCAGTTCTTC. The genes are TRBV5-1 and TRBJ2-1; 9 bases fit TRBD2. Germline CDR1 reads SGHRS; CDR2 reads YFSETQ. Losses at the gene ends were 0 bases for V and 3 bases for J; bases not matched to a gene: 7. This CDR3 is 17 amino acids long.

The rearrangement links TRBV12-5 to TRBJ2-1; 7 bases map to TRBD1. The CDR3 loop spans 17 amino acids. The ends lost 0 bases at V and 7 bases at J; junction bases unmatched: 12. The germline gives CDR1 LGHNT, CDR2 FRNRAP. The CDR3 DNA follows: TGTGCTAGTGGTTTGGTACTCGACAGGGTTTCGGGAAATGAGCAGTTCTTC. This codes for CASGLVLDRVSGNEQFF.

This clonotype was seen repeatedly, ten times or more. The chain joins TRBV9 to TRBJ2-1, with TRBD2 as a possible D gene (5 bases). The V end was cut by 4 bases, the J end by 6 bases, with 14 bases between. There are 14 residues in the CDR3. CDR1 is SGDLS and CDR2 is YYNGEE in the germline V gene. The DNA for the CDR3 is TGTGCCAGCAGCCCCCTAGCTCCCGGCAATGAGCAGTTCTTC. As protein: CASSPLAPGNEQFF. The whole variable domain, remainder taken from reference TRBV9 and TRBJ2-1, is DSGVTQTPKHLITATGQRVTLRCSPRSGDLSVYWYQQSLDQGLQFLIQYYNGEERAKGNILERFSAQQFPDLHSELNLSSLELGDSALYFCASSPLAPGNEQFFGPGTRLTVL.

This clonotype was observed at least ten times. The chain is built from TRBV5-1 and TRBJ2-2, with D possibly being TRBD2 (7 bases). Germline V gene sequence: CDR1 SGHRS, CDR2 YFSETQ. V lost 2 bases to trimming and J lost 5 bases, with 19 bases between them. CDR3 length equals 17 residues. CDR3 residues: CASSLISGDNPTGELFF. The CDR3 DNA follows: TGCGCCAGCAGCTTAATCAGCGGGGACAACCCAACCGGGGAGCTGTTTTTT.

The table lists this clonotype with many counts. This chain uses TRBV15 with TRBJ1-1; 10 bases line up with TRBD1. CDR3 size: 17 residues. The germline V gene has CDR1 LNHNV and CDR2 YYDKDF (reference sequence). Trimming at V came to 0 bases and at J to 2 bases, leaving 6 bases not matched to a gene. The CDR3 nucleotides are TGTGCCACCAGCAGAGATTTGACAGGGGGCCTAAACACTGAAGCTTTCTTT. It specifies CATSRDLTGGLNTEAFF.

In this sample, this clonotype turned up a few times. The chain couples TRBV27 to TRBJ1-1, with 8 bases that match TRBD1. V shed 5 bases, J shed 1 base, and the junction held 6 bases outside the gene matches. Germline CDR1 reads MNHEY; CDR2 reads SMNVEV (reference sequence). CDR3 length: 15 amino acids. This CDR3 is CASSIWTGPNTEAFF. For the CDR3, the DNA is TGTGCCAGCAGTATCTGGACAGGGCCGAACACTGAAGCTTTCTTT.

This clonotype was counted many times. The rearrangement links TRBV7-9 to TRBJ1-4, with 10 bases fitting TRBD1. V trimming: 5 bases; J trimming: 7 bases; junction bases outside the gene matches: 7. The germline V gene has CDR1 SEHNR and CDR2 FQNEAQ (reference sequence). The CDR3 extends over 15 amino acids. In DNA, the CDR3 is TGTGCCAGCAGCCCGACCGGGACAGGGGTTGAAAAACTGTTTTTT. Translating it yields CASSPTGTGVEKLFF.

This clonotype has a count of ten or more. The rearrangement links TRBV12-3 or TRBV12-4 to TRBJ2-1, with 16 bases fitting TRBD2. J lost 7 bases, V lost 5 bases, and 17 bases had no gene match. The CDR3 sequence is 20 residues long. CDR3 sequence: CASSLEGGGLAGGPGNEQFF. In DNA, the CDR3 is TGTGCCAGCAGTCTAGAGGGGGGGGGACTAGCGGGAGGGCCAGGGAATGAGCAGTTCTTC.

This clonotype was detected ten times or more. The chain carries TRBV5-1 and TRBJ1-1, with D hard to call. V was shortened by 2 bases and J by 1 base, with 12 bases between the two germline ends. The germline V gene encodes CDR1 SGHRS and CDR2 YFSETQ. The CDR3 consists of 15 residues. The CDR3 is CASSLSPSANTEAFF. The CDR3 DNA sequence: TGCGCCAGCAGCTTATCCCCCTCGGCGAACACTGAAGCTTTCTTT.

In its sample, this clonotype was seen a few times. The chain joins TRBV5-6 to TRBJ1-1, with a tentative D call TRBD1 (6 bases). Germline V gene sequence: CDR1 SGHDT, CDR2 YYEEEE. Trimming removed 3 bases at V and 1 base at J, with 10 bases between. This CDR3 is built from 14 residues. The CDR3 region is CASSYPQGNTEAFF. CDR3 nucleotides: TGTGCCAGCAGCTACCCACAGGGGAACACTGAAGCTTTCTTT.

The table lists this clonotype with many counts. The V call is TRBV28, the J call TRBJ2-1; TRBD2 matches at 12 bases. This CDR3 comprises 15 residues. J lost 4 bases, V lost 6 bases, and 4 bases had no gene match. CDR1 MDHEN and CDR2 SYDVKM come from the germline V gene. Here the CDR3 DNA reads TGTGCCAGCAGCCAAACTAGCGGGAGGTACAATGAGCAGTTCTTC. Translation: CASSQTSGRYNEQFF. The whole variable domain, remainder taken from reference TRBV28 and TRBJ2-1, is DVKVTQSSRYLVKRTGEKVFLECVQDMDHENMFWYRQDPGLGLRLIYFSYDVKMKEKGDIPEGYSVSREKKERFSLILESASTNQTSMYLCASSQTSGRYNEQFFGPGTRLTVL.

This clonotype has a count of ten or more. This chain connects TRBV11-3 to TRBJ2-5; the match to TRBD2 covers 7 bases. Germline CDR1 reads SGHNT; CDR2 reads YENEEA. With V trimmed by 5 bases and J by 5 bases, 14 bases remained unmatched. CDR3 size: 16 residues. CDR3 DNA sequence: TGTGCCAGCAGCCCTACGTTCGCGGGAGATGAGGAGACCCAGTACTTC. It yields the protein CASSPTFAGDEETQYF.

This clonotype was recorded at least ten times. The V and J genes are TRBV6-5 and TRBJ2-3; 8 nucleotides align to TRBD2. Germline V lookup: CDR1 MNHEY, CDR2 SVGAGI. The junction had 0 bases not matched to a gene; V was cut back by 0 bases and J by 1 base. CDR3 length equals 15 residues. The CDR3 is CASSYSTSGTDTQYF. CDR3 in DNA: TGTGCCAGCAGTTACTCGACTAGCGGCACAGATACGCAGTATTTT.

This clonotype came up a few times. The chain has TRBV3-1 and TRBJ1-3; D remains unclear. The CDR3 has 14 residues. V dropped 3 bases and J dropped 0 bases, with 6 bases sitting between them. Germline CDR1 LGHDT, CDR2 YNNKEL (reference sequence). The CDR3 nucleotides are TGTGCCAGCAGCCAGAGGAGCTCTGGAAACACCATATATTTT. It encodes CASSQRSSGNTIYF.